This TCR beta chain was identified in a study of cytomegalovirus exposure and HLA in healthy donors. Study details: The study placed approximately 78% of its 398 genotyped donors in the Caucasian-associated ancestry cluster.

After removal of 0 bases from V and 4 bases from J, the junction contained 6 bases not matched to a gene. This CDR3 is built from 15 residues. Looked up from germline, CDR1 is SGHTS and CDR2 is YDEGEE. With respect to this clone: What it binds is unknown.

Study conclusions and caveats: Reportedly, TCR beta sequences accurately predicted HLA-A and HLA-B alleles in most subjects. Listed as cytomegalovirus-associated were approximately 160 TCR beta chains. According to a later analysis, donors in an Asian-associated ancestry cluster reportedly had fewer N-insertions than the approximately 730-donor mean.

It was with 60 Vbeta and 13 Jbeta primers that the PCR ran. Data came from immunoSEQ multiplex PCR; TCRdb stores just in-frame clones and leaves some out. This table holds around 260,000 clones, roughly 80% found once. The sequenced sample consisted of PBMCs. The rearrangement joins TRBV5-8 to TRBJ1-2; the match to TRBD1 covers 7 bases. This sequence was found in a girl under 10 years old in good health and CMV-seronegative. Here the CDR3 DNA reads TGTGCCAGCAGCTTGGGATGGGGGACAGCCTATGGCTACACCTTC. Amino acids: CASSLGWGTAYGYTF.